The present TCR beta chain was sequenced within a study of cytomegalovirus exposure and HLA in healthy donors (dated by TCRdb to about 2017). Describing the broader study: According to an earlier analysis of a few hundred of the donors, 200 million or so T cells yielded roughly 100 million unique TCR beta sequences and approximately 300 Gb of sequence data. Typing coverage varied by locus: 629-630 donors for A, B, C, DRB1 and DQB1; about 520 for DQA1; approximately 570 for DPA1; 450 to 480 for DPB1. Class I and class II HLA loci were covered by the typing at four-digit resolution. A later genetic analysis took genome-wide SNP genotypes for about three fifths of the 666 donors and used that subset as a discovery cohort. Because of strong linkage in the cohort, roughly five DR-DQ haplotypes were treated as single units for association and clustering. Along with the roughly 670-subject first cohort, a separate validation cohort of 120 different subjects was used. Alongside the repertoire data, information on donor age, sex, ethnicity and CMV serostatus was compiled. To study patterns of TCR occurrence, a later analysis re-analyzed previously published TCR beta repertoires from several hundred donors and added high-resolution HLA genotyping. On average, roughly 200,000 unique TCR beta nucleotide sequences were sequenced per donor among more than 350 genotyped donors of the cohort, with roughly 18% of those sequences being non-productive. Among the roughly 370 genotyped donors, under 90% belonged to the genetic ancestry cluster associated with self-reported Caucasian donors. Every discovery cohort repertoire had been produced on one sequencing platform. The T cell repertoires of 666 subjects were profiled by immunosequencing and related to cytomegalovirus serostatus. An earlier analysis of some 500 of the donors used high-throughput TCR beta sequencing to judge whether each TCR beta V gene segment behaved as functional or pseudogenic. To predict cytomegalovirus infection status, the study brought together high-throughput TCR immunosequencing, statistical association of individual TCRs with disease status, and machine learning. The later analysis used no new phenotypic data to find candidate immune exposures, relying instead on TCR beta sequences and their occurrence across donors. The study aimed to test whether signatures of past pathogen exposure could be identified by cataloging public T cell receptors. Roughly 300 gigabases of sequencing data and 70 million to 100 million unique TCR sequences were included in an early release covering roughly 700 HLA-typed donors. Study-level results and caveats: The study gave a list of 150 to 200 TCR beta chains associated with cytomegalovirus. A cluster of highly shared sequence variants was judged likely to be a technical artifact of the sequencing pipeline. Correlated functional status among segregating V segments might reflect linkage disequilibrium, but an unknown experimental factor could not be ruled out. A further reported finding was that TCR beta sequences accurately predicted the HLA-A and HLA-B alleles for most subjects in the first cohort. In a later analysis, HLA-associated TCR beta chains showed more clonal expansion and lower generation probabilities than non-associated chains that were equally common. A later analysis found that TCR association rates varied across HLA loci, with DRB1 alleles showing the most associated TCRs and HLA-C alleles the fewest. The 87-base-pair reads could not distinguish some IMGT-functional V segments, including TRBV6-2 and TRBV6-3, so those segments were excluded. In this cohort, only TCR beta chains were sequenced, and detectable features were limited by the absence of alpha or paired-chain data. A later analysis found that most CMV-associated TCR beta chains appeared HLA-restricted, with HLA associations seemingly driven largely by CMV exposure. According to a later analysis, parvovirus B19, influenza, CMV and Epstein-Barr virus appeared linked to several top co-occurrence clusters. Cytomegalovirus status was reported to be diagnosed by the classifier with high specificity and sensitivity in both the original and validation cohorts. Compared with the approximately 720-donor mean, donors in an Asian-associated ancestry cluster had fewer N-insertions in productive TCRs, according to a later genetic analysis. A later genetic analysis associated a missense DCLRE1C variant with V-gene and J-gene trimming of TCR beta chains, and an independent cohort replicated the association. The only immune exposure information available for the cohort was CMV serostatus. When HLA alleles, especially DR and DQ, strongly co-occurred, TCR associations were difficult to assign to individual alleles. According to the authors, the approach could potentially be generalized to other disease states and immunological phenotypes. Presence/absence analyses assumed roughly uniform sequencing depth across donors, an assumption that may not hold. Because HLA typing was unavailable for some donors at each locus, only the typed subset was used in association tests. The earlier analysis of approximately 590 of the donors excluded some 15 rarely observed V segments, including chromosome 9 orphons, because counts were too low. While some public TCRs were present in many individuals, most TCR sequences turned up only very rarely across donors. At a false discovery rate of 0.05, a later analysis linked around 17,000 TCR beta sequences to specific HLA alleles. A few of the identified cytomegalovirus-associated TCR beta chains were confirmed in vitro to be specific for cytomegalovirus antigens. An earlier analysis of some 560 of the donors showed that most TCR beta V segments appeared in productive rearrangements either about 87% or about 30% of the time, which broadly matched IMGT annotations.

About this clone itself: Its antigen remains undetermined. No base quality values were provided; no much bigger clone lies one nucleotide off.

Receptor amplification or capture employed the immunoSEQ multiplex PCR assay. A mixture of 60 forward primers for TCR Vbeta segments and 13 reverse primers for TCR Jbeta segments was used in the multiplex PCR. Amplification of the CDR3 region of rearranged TCR beta genes was performed with a multiplex PCR assay on genomic DNA. The Illumina HiSeq System was used to sequence the amplified TCR beta libraries as 87-base-pair reads. For the original study's pipeline: Across the 640 or so repertoires, a later analysis counted 75 million to 90 million unique TCR beta chains, 9.5 million to 13 million of which were shared by at least two donors. To remove PCR and sequencing errors, raw reads were error-corrected and collapsed into unique sequences using a nearest-neighbor algorithm that merged closely related sequences. To assign V, D and J gene segments, CDR3 sequences were aligned to IMGT reference sequences. Each retained sequence needed at least a six-nucleotide match to both a V gene segment and a J gene segment. Rearrangements were called productive when the CDR3 lacked stop codons and stayed in frame with V and J; all others were non-productive. Following IMGT convention, CDR3 was defined as the stretch from the second conserved V-encoded cysteine to the conserved J-encoded phenylalanine. The earlier analysis of roughly 590 of the donors excluded any sequence lacking an unambiguous match to a single V gene segment. An earlier analysis of a few hundred of the donors classified V segments as functional when productive rearrangements were above 56.7% and as segregating when the standard deviation between donors was above 5%. To diagnose cytomegalovirus status from the catalog of TCR beta chain sequences, a statistical classification framework was built. V and J gene assignment, in a later analysis, came from comparing TCR nucleotide sequences with IMGT/GENE-DB human TR gene sequences. The TCRdist pipeline was used in a later analysis to assign CDR3 sequences and most-parsimonious VDJ recombination scenarios. In a later analysis, every TCR beta chain was defined by the combination of its CDR3 amino acid sequence and its V-gene family, and reads without a unique V-gene family were dropped. To address suspected cross-contamination and a sequencing artifact, a later analysis removed a few hundred highly shared, low-generation-probability nucleotide sequences. In a later analysis, a clonal expansion index for each public chain was calculated from normalized within-repertoire ranks of inferred template counts. In a later analysis, generation probabilities were computed with a VDJ recombination model fitted to out-of-frame rearrangements, and the resulting probabilities were checked against IGoR. Hypergeometric tests were used in a later analysis to score TCR-TCR, TCR-HLA and TCR-CMV co-occurrence, with a repertoire-size bias correction applied to the TCR pairs. To estimate false discovery rates, a later analysis permuted the HLA or CMV assignments 20 times. In a later analysis, co-occurring TCRs were grouped using DBSCAN, with TCRdist sequence similarity added in when clustering inside HLA-allele-positive subsets. Repertoires with fewer than 30,000 or more than 120,000 public chains were left out of co-occurrence clustering, as were four to six repertoires with anomalous nucleotide sharing. TCRdb re-hosts the immuneACCESS table, in-frame sequences only. Its copies lack some clones; in the studies checked, an unresolved V gene accounts for under half of them, and the cause for the rest is not known. D and trimming come from the DNA, and the V and J calls and clone size come from that table. The sample contains 200,000 to 250,000 clones, more than 60% of them found a single time. The ten most abundant clones make up roughly 16% of the sample.

The cohort comprised some 700 healthy bone marrow donors. All cohort members were sampled while nominally healthy, although unrecorded immune exposures were likely present. The donor was CMV seronegative and was included in the group of hundreds of seronegative cohort members. A peripheral blood sample was provided by each donor, and peripheral blood mononuclear cells were used for TCR beta sequencing. The Qiagen DNeasy Blood Extraction Kit was used to extract genomic DNA from the blood cell samples. From the cysteine through the phenylalanine, the CDR3 covers 13 amino acids. Only the CDR3 region is kept as DNA, spanning 39 bases read in frame from base 1. Deletion took 2 bases off V and 9 bases off J, with a span of 11 bases between the germline ends. For CDR1 and CDR2, the germline V gene lists SGHTA and FQGTGA.

In this chain, TRBV7-3 is recombined with TRBJ2-1, with TRBD2 perhaps the D gene, on 5 matching bases. This clonotype was sampled from a man in his forties in good health and CMV-seronegative. The sequencing input was PBMCs. At the DNA level, the sequence is TGTGCCAGCAGCTTAGAGCTTCGGGGTGAGCAGTTCTTC. This translates into CASSLELRGEQFF.